The 5 T cell receptor beta chains below were found in one sample sequenced in a study of vaccination and CD4 T cells after COVID-19. The Oncomine TCR Beta short-read assay generated sequence data from the DNA of cultured CD4+ T cells. Using its own MiXCR run on the PCR reads, TCRdb lists one record per CDR3 protein. The repertoire consists of some 11,000 distinct CDR3 sequences, with under 55% occurring once and the leading ten covering just over 15%. Treatment reported: roughly 11-day PBMC culture with coronavirus spike peptide pools or control peptides (ViraFEST assay). These receptors lack a known antigen. Sequenced input: CD4+ T cells from blood, cultured in vitro. The receptors here all came from a human donor who had recovered from COVID-19.

This clonotype was seen only a few times. The V call is TRBV18, the J call TRBJ2-5, with 9 positions matching TRBD2. The CDR3 is made up of 14 amino acids. Per the germline V gene, CDR1 is KGHSH and CDR2 is LQKENI. The V segment lost 2 bases and the J segment 4 bases; nucleotides outside the gene matches: 2. CDR3 region: CASSPGSGRETQYF. As DNA, the CDR3 is TGTGCCAGCTCACCAGGTAGCGGGAGAGAGACCCAGTACTTC.

This clonotype was counted only a few times. V usage is TRBV6-1 and J usage is TRBJ2-7, with TRBD2 matching 8 bases. The germline V gene encodes CDR1 MNHNS and CDR2 SASEGT. This CDR3 has 15 residues. V lost 4 bases to trimming and J lost 0 bases; unmatched junction nucleotides: 5. In nucleotides, the CDR3 is TGTGCCAGCAGTGTCCGACTAGCGAGCTCCTACGAGCAGTACTTC. The encoded protein is CASSVRLASSYEQYF.

This rearrangement joins TRBV6-1 to TRBJ2-7; 12 nucleotides match TRBD2. CDR3 length: 16 amino acids. The germline V gene has CDR1 MNHNS and CDR2 SASEGT. With 5 bases clipped from V and 7 bases from J, the junction kept 12 bases outside the gene matches. CDR3 loop: CASSTTTSGSPGEQYF. The CDR3 nucleotides are TGTGCCAGCAGTACAACGACTAGCGGGAGCCCAGGGGAGCAGTACTTC.

This clonotype has a single count. V and J are TRBV28 and TRBJ2-7, with 8 positions matching TRBD2. Looked up from germline, CDR1 is MDHEN and CDR2 is SYDVKM. The V and J ends lost 8 bases and 4 bases, in that order; junction bases with no gene match: 10. The CDR3 is made up of 14 amino acids. DNA for the CDR3: TGTGCCAGCCGTGACGGGACTAGTAAGTACGAGCAGTACTTC. It yields the protein CASRDGTSKYEQYF.

The chain has TRBV20-1 and TRBJ2-7; D not certain. The germline V and J ends were trimmed by 6 bases and 8 bases, with 17 bases remaining between them. The germline gives CDR1 DFQATT, CDR2 SNEGSKA (reference sequence). The CDR3 is 12 residues long. CDR3 sequence: CSAKSPSVKQYF. The CDR3 DNA follows: TGCAGTGCCAAGTCCCCATCGGTGAAGCAGTACTTC.